One and the same sample provided the 15 T cell receptor beta chains below, sequenced in a study of beta chain features in type 1 diabetes. All of the isolated RNA was reverse transcribed, so expressed TCRB transcripts were sequenced. Produced via immunoSEQ multiplex PCR; TCRdb's table is partial and in-frame only. The sample lists 200,000 to 300,000 clones, around 26% seen once, with about 3.9% in the top ten. The sequenced material came from central memory CD4+ T cells from blood. These receptors were obtained from a man between 25 and 39 years old in good health.

For this clone: At the DNA level, this CDR3 is encoded by other sequences in the same sample as well. The genes are TRBV2 and TRBJ2-7; TRBD1 matches at 7 bases. Germline-derived CDR1 and CDR2 are SNHLY and FYNNEI. The V and J ends lost 4 bases and 2 bases, in that order; junction bases with no gene match: 2. CDR3 size: 13 residues. CDR3 nucleotides: TGTGCCAGCAGTGTAGGGGGCCCCTACGAGCAGTACTTC. Its translation: CASSVGGPYEQYF.

This clone was detected only a few times. The V and J genes are TRBV6-1 and TRBJ2-3; D may be TRBD1 (5 bases). The CDR3 is 16 amino acids. The germline gives CDR1 MNHNS, CDR2 SASEGT. Trimming shortened V by 2 bases and J by 1 base, and 13 bases separated the two germline ends. CDR3 in DNA: TGTGCCAGCAGTGAACCCCGGACAATTCGCACAGATACGCAGTATTTT. Translating gives CASSEPRTIRTDTQYF.

The rearrangement joins TRBV30 to TRBJ1-5, with D perhaps TRBD1 (6 bases). Per the germline V gene, CDR1 is GTSNPN and CDR2 is SVGIG (reference sequence). The CDR3 consists of 14 residues. Trimming removed 2 bases from V and 1 base from J, with 9 bases in between. CDR3 region: CAWSSDSSNQPQHF. The CDR3 DNA is TGTGCCTGGAGTTCGGACAGCAGCAATCAGCCCCAGCATTTT. The complete variable domain, with remaining parts taken from reference TRBV30 and TRBJ1-5, reads SQTIHQWPATLVQPVGSPLSLECTVEGTSNPNLYWYRQAAGRGLQLLFYSVGIGQISSEVPQNLSASRPQDRQFILSSKKLLLSDSGFYLCAWSSDSSNQPQHFGDGTRLSIL.

This clone was found a few times. This chain uses TRBV30 with TRBJ1-1; D gene uncertain. The CDR3 contains 12 residues. Per germline, CDR1 GTSNPN and CDR2 SVGIG (reference sequence). Between the trimmed V and J ends, which lost 0 bases and 5 bases, there was a span of 7 bases. The CDR3 DNA reads as TGTGCCTGGAGTGTATACGAAACTGAAGCTTTCTTT. Protein sequence: CAWSVYETEAFF.

V and J are TRBV30 and TRBJ1-1; 7 nucleotides agree with TRBD1. With V trimmed by 2 bases and J by 2 bases, 8 bases remained unmatched. The germline CDR1 and CDR2 sequences are GTSNPN and SVGIG (reference sequence). This CDR3 has 15 residues. As DNA, the CDR3 is TGTGCCTGGAGTCAAGGAGACAGGGTAAACACTGAAGCTTTCTTT. Encoded protein: CAWSQGDRVNTEAFF. The variable domain in full, with the rest retrieved from reference TRBV30 and TRBJ1-1, is SQTIHQWPATLVQPVGSPLSLECTVEGTSNPNLYWYRQAAGRGLQLLFYSVGIGQISSEVPQNLSASRPQDRQFILSSKKLLLSDSGFYLCAWSQGDRVNTEAFFGQGTRLTVV.

CDR3 region: CASSSPGQGRLPADQYF. Here the CDR3 DNA reads TGTGCCAGCAGCTCACCGGGACAGGGGAGGTTGCCCGCGGACCAGTACTTC. V gene TRBV5-4 combines with J gene TRBJ2-5; 10 bases match TRBD1. CDR1 SGHNT and CDR2 YYREEE come from the germline V gene (reference sequence). After removal of 3 bases from V and 10 bases from J, the junction contained 18 bases not matched to a gene. This CDR3 comprises 17 residues.

Only a few counts were recorded for this clone. The rearrangement uses TRBV7-2 and TRBJ2-5; 14 bases are a match to TRBD2. CDR1 is SGHTA and CDR2 is FQGNSA in the germline V gene. After removal of 5 bases from V and 6 bases from J, the junction contained 8 bases not matched to a gene. This CDR3 comprises 16 residues. The CDR3 reads CASSGGTSGSVKTQYF. Here the CDR3 DNA reads TGTGCCAGCAGCGGAGGGACTAGCGGGAGTGTAAAGACCCAGTACTTC.

This rearrangement joins TRBV7-2 to TRBJ2-1, with 11 bases matching TRBD2. This CDR3 comprises 15 residues. Germline V gives CDR1 SGHTA, CDR2 FQGNSA. V lost 5 bases and J lost 4; bases outside the gene matches: 4. The CDR3 here is CASSTSGGPYNEQFF. The CDR3 DNA follows: TGTGCCAGCAGCACTAGCGGGGGACCTTACAATGAGCAGTTCTTC.

This clone showed up just a few times. The rearrangement uses TRBV7-2 and TRBJ2-3, with TRBD2 identical over 9 bases. This CDR3 is 18 amino acids long. Losses at the gene ends were 3 bases for V and 0 bases for J; bases not matched to a gene: 10. The germline CDR1 and CDR2 sequences are SGHTA and FQGNSA. The CDR3 protein is CASSFTPQAGGSTDTQYF. The DNA for the CDR3 is TGTGCCAGCAGCTTTACCCCCCAGGCGGGAGGGAGCACAGATACGCAGTATTTT.

This clone was detected a few times. The identical CDR3 is also encoded by other nucleotide sequences in the sample. The rearrangement links TRBV29-1 to TRBJ2-7; possibly TRBD2 for D (6 bases). Trimming removed 7 bases from V and 1 base from J, with 8 bases in between. This CDR3 contains 11 residues. The germline CDR1 and CDR2 sequences are SQVTM and ANQGSEA. This CDR3 reads CSARGSYEQYF. The CDR3 DNA sequence: TGCAGCGCGCGGGGTTCCTACGAGCAGTACTTC.

This clone was picked up a small number of times. V gene TRBV7-2 combines with J gene TRBJ2-5, with D perhaps matching TRBD2 (6 bases). Between the trimmed V and J ends, which lost 2 bases and 5 bases, there was a span of 24 bases. CDR3 length: 18 amino acids. CDR1 is SGHTA, CDR2 FQGNSA, per germline. CDR3 sequence reads: CASSLIEWRDPLGETQYF. The CDR3 nucleotides read TGTGCCAGCAGCTTAATTGAATGGAGGGACCCCTTAGGGGAGACCCAGTACTTC.

The chain employs TRBV5-5 and TRBJ2-1; D may correspond to TRBD1 or TRBD2 (5 bases each). Germline CDR1 is SGHKS and CDR2 is YYEKEE (reference sequence). This CDR3 has 15 amino acids. Trimming stripped 4 bases from V and 3 bases from J, with 14 bases between. The CDR3 protein is CASSNEWDVYNEQFF. The CDR3, as DNA: TGTGCCAGCAGCAATGAATGGGACGTCTACAATGAGCAGTTCTTC.

This clone showed up just a few times. CDR3 in amino acids: CASSESRDQPQHF. The CDR3 DNA is TGTGCCAGCAGTGAAAGCAGGGACCAGCCCCAGCATTTT. The V and J genes are TRBV2 and TRBJ1-5; tentatively, D is TRBD1 (5 bases). The V gene lost 2 bases and the J gene lost 7 bases, with 9 bases spanning the gap. CDR1 and CDR2 (germline): SNHLY, FYNNEI. The CDR3 loop spans 13 amino acids.

The chain recombines TRBV27 with TRBJ2-3, with 14 bases matching TRBD2. The V segment lost 6 bases and the J segment 4 bases; nucleotides outside the gene matches: 6. The germline V gene has CDR1 MNHEY and CDR2 SMNVEV (reference sequence). The length of the CDR3 is 16 residues. The CDR3 DNA is TGTGCCAGCAGCAGGACTAGCGGGAGGAGGGCAGATACGCAGTATTTT. Translating it yields CASSRTSGRRADTQYF.

This sequence joins TRBV30 and TRBJ2-3, with a weak D call TRBD2 (6 bases). Germline V lookup: CDR1 GTSNPN, CDR2 SVGIG (reference sequence). The V and J ends lost 0 bases and 2 bases respectively, with 12 bases between them. CDR3 size: 15 residues. CDR3 nucleotides: TGTGCCTGGAGTGTACTGGCGGGACTCACAGATACGCAGTATTTT. It yields the protein CAWSVLAGLTDTQYF.